This TCR beta chain comes out of a study of shared clonotypes between healthy human individuals. Study information: Three plates each covered CD4 naive and memory; CD8 naive two, CD8 memory one. Whole-study results and caveats: Generation probability values for non-shared clonotypes were lower than those for clonotypes shared by all four donors.

Germline CDR1 is SQVTM and CDR2 is ANQGSEA. The CDR3 is made up of 15 amino acids. V dropped 4 bases and J dropped 0 bases, with 16 bases sitting between them. Positive CCR7 selection of CD45RO-negative cells yielded the naive CD8 cells, and terminally differentiated effector memory CD45RA+ cells were excluded. Donors comprised only Caucasian adults living in Nashville, Tennessee. Deep-level settings were used for running the assay. Sequencing was performed with immunoSEQ multiplex PCR; in TCRdb, only in-frame clones are kept and a portion is missing. Of around 2,100,000 clones in the sample, 85% to 95% were seen once. Comment on this clone: The antigen is unknown.

The specimen sequenced was naive CD8+ T cells sorted from blood. This receptor was obtained from a man between 18 and 35 years old in good health. V gene TRBV29-1 combines with J gene TRBJ2-7; the D gene could be TRBD1 or TRBD2 (5 bases each). The CDR3 here is CSVVYRSGSSYEQYF. In nucleotides, the CDR3 is TGCAGCGTTGTGTACCGGTCAGGGAGCTCCTACGAGCAGTACTTC.